The clone carrying this T cell receptor (beta chain) showed up just a few times. Data came from immunoSEQ multiplex PCR; TCRdb stores just in-frame clones and leaves some out. The sample has hundreds of thousands of clones; under 85% are singletons. The CDR3 runs 12 residues. V shed 4 bases and J shed 1 base, with 5 bases lying between them. Germline V gives CDR1 GTSNPN, CDR2 SVGIG (reference sequence). The sample originates from a study of blood T cell repertoires in COVID-19. This receptor was obtained from a woman in her thirties or forties with active or convalescent COVID-19. The sequenced material came from peripheral blood. The chain combines TRBV30 with TRBJ1-3; D is undetermined. CDR3 in DNA: TGTGCCTGGACTTTTTCTGGAAACACCATATATTTT. Translated, it gives CAWTFSGNTIYF.